Sequencing of this T cell receptor beta chain was carried out in a study of cytomegalovirus exposure and HLA in healthy donors (dated by TCRdb to 2017 to 2019). Background for the entire study: In an earlier analysis of fewer than 750 of the donors, approximately 260 Gb of sequence data and 120 million or so unique TCR beta sequences from roughly 200 million T cells were reported. Around 320 gigabases of sequencing data and approximately 80 million unique TCR sequences were included in an early release covering about 620 HLA-typed donors. Among the roughly 410 genotyped donors, around 81% belonged to the genetic ancestry cluster associated with self-reported Caucasian donors. The study was designed to test whether signatures of past pathogen exposure could be identified by cataloging public T cell receptors. The T cell repertoires of some 700 subjects were profiled by immunosequencing and related to cytomegalovirus serostatus. A separate validation cohort of 100 to 150 different subjects was used in addition to the approximately 700-subject first cohort. The study combined high-throughput TCR immunosequencing, statistical association of individual TCRs with disease status, and machine learning to predict cytomegalovirus infection status. A later analysis re-examined previously published TCR beta repertoires from 600 to 700 donors and added high-resolution HLA genotyping to investigate patterns of TCR occurrence. Rather than using new phenotypic data, the later analysis identified candidate immune exposures from TCR beta sequences and from how often those sequences occurred across donors. In an earlier analysis of 550 to 700 of the donors, high-throughput TCR beta sequencing was used to judge whether each TCR beta V gene segment behaved as functional or pseudogenic. Donor age, sex, ethnicity and CMV serostatus were collected together with the repertoire data. A later genetic analysis took genome-wide SNP genotypes for about 65% of the 666 donors and used that subset as a discovery cohort. Every repertoire in the discovery cohort had been generated on one and the same sequencing platform. HLA typing covered class I and class II loci at four-digit resolution. The number of donors typed differed by locus, with about 620-630 for A, B, C, DRB1 and DQB1, roughly 520 for DQA1, 600 to 610 for DPA1, and under 490 for DPB1. About five DR-DQ haplotypes were handled as single units for association and clustering, since linkage in the cohort was strong. Across roughly 420 genotyped donors of the cohort, an average of roughly 200,000 unique TCR beta nucleotide sequences per donor were sequenced, and around 19% of those sequences were non-productive.

The germline V gene (reference sequence) specifies GTSNPN as CDR1 and SVGIG as CDR2. V is cut back by 0 bases and J by 4 bases, with 2 bases in the junction unmatched. Including the terminal cysteine and phenylalanine, the CDR3 comprises 13 residues. Only the CDR3 DNA stays, 39 bases, in frame from base 1. The receptor library was made with the immunoSEQ multiplex PCR assay. For the multiplex PCR, a mixture combining 60 forward primers for TCR Vbeta segments and 13 reverse primers for TCR Jbeta segments was used. Amplification of the CDR3 region of rearranged TCR beta genes was performed with a multiplex PCR assay on genomic DNA. Amplified TCR beta libraries were sequenced as 87-base-pair reads on the Illumina HiSeq System. The authors processed their data as follows. In a later analysis, tens of millions of unique TCR beta chains were counted across the roughly 670 repertoires, and around 11 million of these chains were shared by at least two donors. A nearest-neighbor algorithm error-corrected the raw reads and collapsed the reads into unique sequences, merging closely related sequences to remove PCR and sequencing errors. To assign V, D and J gene segments, CDR3 sequences were aligned to IMGT reference sequences. For a sequence to be retained, at least a six-nucleotide match to both a V gene segment and a J gene segment was required. Rearrangements were called productive when the CDR3 lacked stop codons and stayed in frame with V and J; all others were non-productive. CDR3 was defined by IMGT convention, running from the second conserved V-encoded cysteine to the conserved J-encoded phenylalanine. The earlier analysis of some 540 of the donors excluded any sequence lacking an unambiguous match to a single V gene segment. An earlier analysis of several hundred of the donors called V segments functional above 56.7% productive rearrangements and segregating when the between-donor standard deviation exceeded 5%. To diagnose cytomegalovirus status from the catalog of TCR beta chain sequences, a statistical classification framework was built. V and J gene assignment, in a later analysis, came from comparing TCR nucleotide sequences with IMGT/GENE-DB human TR gene sequences. A later analysis assigned CDR3 sequences and most-parsimonious VDJ recombination scenarios with the TCRdist pipeline. A later analysis defined each TCR beta chain by its CDR3 amino acid sequence plus V-gene family, and excluded reads lacking a unique V-gene family. A later analysis removed 550 to 650 highly shared, low-generation-probability nucleotide sequences to deal with suspected cross-contamination and a sequencing artifact. A later analysis calculated a clonal expansion index for each public chain from normalized within-repertoire ranks of inferred template counts. In a later analysis, generation probabilities were computed using a VDJ recombination model fitted to out-of-frame rearrangements, and the results were checked against IGoR. A later analysis scored TCR-TCR, TCR-HLA and TCR-CMV co-occurrence with hypergeometric tests, applying a repertoire-size bias correction to TCR pairs. To estimate false discovery rates, a later analysis permuted the HLA or CMV assignments 20 times. In a later analysis, co-occurring TCRs were grouped using DBSCAN, with TCRdist sequence similarity added in when clustering inside HLA-allele-positive subsets. Repertoires with fewer than 30,000 or more than 120,000 public chains were left out of co-occurrence clustering, as were roughly five repertoires with anomalous nucleotide sharing. Held by TCRdb, this immuneACCESS table contains in-frame sequences only and omits some clones. Under half of the omission traces to an unresolved V gene where checked; the cause of the rest is unknown. D and trimming come from the DNA, and the V and J calls and clone size come from that table. The sample table holds 80,000 to 100,000 clones, of which roughly four fifths were seen once. The ten largest account for more than 4.5% of the sample.

In total, roughly 670 healthy bone marrow donors made up the cohort. All cohort members were sampled while nominally healthy, although unrecorded immune exposures were likely present. The donor tested CMV seropositive, placing the donor among the 289 seropositive members of the cohort. Every donor gave a peripheral blood sample, and the peripheral blood mononuclear cells from that sample were used for TCR beta sequencing. Genomic DNA extraction from the blood cell samples was performed with the Qiagen DNeasy Blood Extraction Kit. As for this clone: Its antigen is not yet known. Base qualities are not recorded, but no much larger clone differs from it by a single base.

The paper's findings and limits, for the study overall: An earlier analysis of around 500 of the donors showed that most TCR beta V segments appeared in productive rearrangements either about 87% or about 30% of the time, which broadly matched IMGT annotations. According to a later genetic analysis, donors in an Asian-associated ancestry cluster had fewer N-insertions in productive TCRs than the approximately 610-donor mean. In a later analysis, about 16,000 TCR beta sequences were associated with specific HLA alleles at a false discovery rate of 0.05. In a later analysis, TCR association rates were found to vary across HLA loci, with the most associated TCRs seen for DRB1 alleles and the fewest for HLA-C alleles. Because HLA typing was missing for some donors at each locus, association tests included only the typed subset. This cohort had only TCR beta chains sequenced, and the lack of alpha or paired-chain data limited which features could be detected. According to a later analysis, most CMV-associated TCR beta chains appeared to be HLA-restricted, and the HLA associations seemed to be driven largely by CMV exposure. A further reported finding was that TCR beta sequences accurately predicted the HLA-A and HLA-B alleles for most subjects in the first cohort. The authors suggested that the approach could potentially be generalized to other disease states and immunological phenotypes. Sequencing depth was assumed to be roughly uniform across donors in the presence/absence analyses, though that assumption may not hold. A total of 150 or so TCR beta chains were listed by the study as associated with cytomegalovirus. Some IMGT-functional V segments, including TRBV6-2 and TRBV6-3, could not be told apart with the 87-base-pair reads, so those segments were excluded. While some public TCRs were present in many individuals, most TCR sequences turned up only very rarely across donors. The classifier was reported to diagnose cytomegalovirus status with high specificity and sensitivity in both the original and validation cohorts. In a later analysis, several top co-occurrence clusters were reported to appear linked to parvovirus B19, influenza, CMV and Epstein-Barr virus. In a later analysis, HLA-associated TCR beta chains showed more clonal expansion and lower generation probabilities than non-associated chains that were equally common. Because counts were too low, some 17 rarely observed V segments, including chromosome 9 orphons, were left out of the earlier analysis of about 500 of the donors. In vitro tests confirmed that a few of the cytomegalovirus-associated TCR beta chains recognize cytomegalovirus antigens. For the cohort, immune exposure information was limited to CMV serostatus. Assigning TCR associations to individual alleles was difficult when HLA alleles, especially DR and DQ, strongly co-occurred. Linkage disequilibrium might explain the correlated functional status among segregating V segments, but an unknown experimental factor could not be excluded. A later genetic analysis associated a missense DCLRE1C variant with V-gene and J-gene trimming of TCR beta chains, and an independent cohort replicated the association. A group of highly shared sequence variants was considered likely to be a technical artifact of the sequencing pipeline.

Sequencing used PBMCs. The rearrangement combines TRBV30 with TRBJ2-7; a stretch of 8 junction bases matches TRBD2. The receptor was derived from a man in his forties in good health and CMV-seropositive. The CDR3 loop reads CAWSVAGAYEQYF. The nucleotide sequence reads TGTGCCTGGAGTGTAGCGGGAGCTTACGAGCAGTACTTC.